This T cell receptor (beta chain) is drawn from a study of cytomegalovirus exposure and HLA in healthy donors. On the study more broadly: Genetic ancestry analysis placed about 80% of the 300 to 400 donors that were genotyped in the Caucasian-associated cluster.

Findings and limits, study-wide: Analyzed later, association rates of TCRs varied across HLA loci, with DRB1 most and HLA-C fewest. Cytomegalovirus association was listed for 164 TCR beta chains.

With respect to this clone: The antigen remains unidentified.

The PCR contained 60 Vbeta and 13 Jbeta primers. Method: immunoSEQ multiplex PCR; TCRdb's copy keeps in-frame clones and lacks some. The sample carries about 120,000 clones, 74% recorded once. The source is a human donor in good health. Sequenced material: PBMCs.

This CDR3 reads CASSYSSRGSNQPQHF. The CDR3 DNA reads as TGTGCCAGCAGTTACTCGAGCAGGGGGAGCAATCAGCCCCAGCATTTT. V usage is TRBV6-6 and J usage is TRBJ1-5, with 7 bases fitting TRBD1. Germline loops: CDR1 MNHNY, CDR2 SVGAGI (reference sequence). V lost 0 bases, J lost 1 base, and 3 bases stayed unmatched. This CDR3 spans 16 amino acids.